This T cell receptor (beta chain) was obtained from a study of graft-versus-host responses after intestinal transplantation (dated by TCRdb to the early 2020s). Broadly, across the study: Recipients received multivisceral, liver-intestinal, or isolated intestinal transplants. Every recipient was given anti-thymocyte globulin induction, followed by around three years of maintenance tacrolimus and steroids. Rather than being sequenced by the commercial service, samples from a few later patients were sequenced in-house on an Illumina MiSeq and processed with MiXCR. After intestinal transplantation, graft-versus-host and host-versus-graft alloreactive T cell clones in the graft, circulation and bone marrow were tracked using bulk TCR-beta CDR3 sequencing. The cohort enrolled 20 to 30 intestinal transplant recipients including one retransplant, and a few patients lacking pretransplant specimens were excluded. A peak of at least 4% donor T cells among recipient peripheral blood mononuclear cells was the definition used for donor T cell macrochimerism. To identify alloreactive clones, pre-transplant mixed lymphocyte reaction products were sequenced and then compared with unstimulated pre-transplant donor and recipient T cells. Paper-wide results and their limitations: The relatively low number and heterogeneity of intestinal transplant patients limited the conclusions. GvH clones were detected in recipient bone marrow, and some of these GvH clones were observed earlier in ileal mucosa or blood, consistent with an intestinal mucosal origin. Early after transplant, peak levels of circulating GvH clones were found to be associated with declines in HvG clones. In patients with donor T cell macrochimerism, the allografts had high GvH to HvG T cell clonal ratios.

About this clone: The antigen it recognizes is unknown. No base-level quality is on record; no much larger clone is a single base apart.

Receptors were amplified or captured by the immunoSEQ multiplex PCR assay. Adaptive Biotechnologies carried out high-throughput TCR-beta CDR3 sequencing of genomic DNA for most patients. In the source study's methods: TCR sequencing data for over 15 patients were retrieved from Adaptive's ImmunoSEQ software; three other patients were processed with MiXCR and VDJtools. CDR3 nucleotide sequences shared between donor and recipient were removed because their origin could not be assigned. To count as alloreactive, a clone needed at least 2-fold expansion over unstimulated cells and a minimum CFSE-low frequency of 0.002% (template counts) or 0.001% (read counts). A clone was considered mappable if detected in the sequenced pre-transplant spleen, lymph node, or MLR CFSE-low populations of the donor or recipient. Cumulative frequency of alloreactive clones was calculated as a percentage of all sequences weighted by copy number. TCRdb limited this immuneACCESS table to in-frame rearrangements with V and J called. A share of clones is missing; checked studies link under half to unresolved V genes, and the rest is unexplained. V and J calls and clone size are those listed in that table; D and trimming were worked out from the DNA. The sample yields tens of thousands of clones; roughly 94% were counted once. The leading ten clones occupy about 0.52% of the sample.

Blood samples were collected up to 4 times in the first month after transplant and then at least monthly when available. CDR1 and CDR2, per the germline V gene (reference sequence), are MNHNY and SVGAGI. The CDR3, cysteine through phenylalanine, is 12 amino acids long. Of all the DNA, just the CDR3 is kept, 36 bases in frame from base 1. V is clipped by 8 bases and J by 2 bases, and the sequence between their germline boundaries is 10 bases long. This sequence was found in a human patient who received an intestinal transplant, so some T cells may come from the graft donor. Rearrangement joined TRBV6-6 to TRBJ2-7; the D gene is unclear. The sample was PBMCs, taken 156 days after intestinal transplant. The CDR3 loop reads CASYGSAYEQYF. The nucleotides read TGTGCCAGCTATGGGTCCGCCTACGAGCAGTACTTC.